One and the same sample provided the 15 T cell receptor beta chains below, sequenced in a study of shared clonotypes between healthy human individuals. Here immunoSEQ multiplex PCR was the method, and the copy in TCRdb shows in-frame clones only, minus some. Among about 95,000 clones listed, under 70% were seen once. Sequencing was carried out using memory CD8+ T cells sorted from blood. This sample's subset: CD45RO+ cells pooled with CCR7-negative TemRA cells. Receptors were obtained from a man under 40 in good health.

The J gene is TRBJ1-4, the V gene TRBV5-5; the D is unclear. Germline CDR1 SGHKS, CDR2 YYEKEE (reference sequence). V lost 2 bases and J lost 6, with 11 bases in between. The CDR3 is 14 amino acids. The CDR3 protein is CASSLNFQDEKLFF. In nucleotides, the CDR3 is TGTGCCAGCAGCTTAAATTTCCAAGATGAAAAACTGTTTTTT.

This clone was detected only a few times. The chain links TRBV7-9 to TRBJ1-2; 7 bases are shared with TRBD1. CDR1 and CDR2 (germline): SEHNR, FQNEAQ (reference sequence). J was trimmed by 0 bases and V by 3 bases; bases with no gene match: 4. The CDR3 covers 15 residues. The DNA for the CDR3 is TGTGCCAGCAGCTTTAGACAGGGTGCTAACTATGGCTACACCTTC. This encodes CASSFRQGANYGYTF.

The chain links TRBV30 to TRBJ2-6; a weak D match, TRBD1 (6 bases). The CDR3 totals 19 residues. Looked up from germline, CDR1 is GTSNPN and CDR2 is SVGIG (reference sequence). Trimming took 4 bases from V and 0 from J, leaving 22 bases between them. CDR3 bases: TGTGCCTGGAACCCGGGACACCAGTCCGTTTACTCTGGGGCCAACGTCCTGACTTTC. Its translation is CAWNPGHQSVYSGANVLTF. Looking up the rest from reference TRBV30 and TRBJ2-6 gives the full variable domain: SQTIHQWPATLVQPVGSPLSLECTVEGTSNPNLYWYRQAAGRGLQLLFYSVGIGQISSEVPQNLSASRPQDRQFILSSKKLLLSDSGFYLCAWNPGHQSVYSGANVLTFGAGSRLTVL.

This clone was observed many times. This rearrangement joins TRBV5-1 to TRBJ2-3; no definite D call. V was clipped by 0 bases and J by 2 bases, with 7 bases between them. Looked up from germline, CDR1 is SGHRS and CDR2 is YFSETQ. This CDR3 is 14 amino acids long. The DNA of the CDR3 is TGCGCCAGCAGCTTGGACGGGTACACAGATACGCAGTATTTT. Its protein product is CASSLDGYTDTQYF.

The chain joins TRBV13 to TRBJ1-5; D might be TRBD1 (5 bases). V lost 5 bases to trimming and J lost 9 bases, with 17 bases between them. The CDR3 has 14 amino acids. The germline V gene encodes CDR1 PRHDT and CDR2 FYEKMQ (reference sequence). The CDR3 sequence is CASSVRDGDWPQHF. The CDR3 region has the DNA TGTGCCAGCAGCGTCCGGGACGGGGATTGGCCCCAGCATTTT.

The chain combines TRBV29-1 with TRBJ1-1, with TRBD1 matching 9 bases. The J segment lost 6 bases and the V segment lost 8 bases, leaving 13 bases of the junction unmatched. The CDR3 is 14 amino acids. CDR1 and CDR2 from the germline V gene are SQVTM and ANQGSEA. The CDR3 protein is CSSMEQGAFSEAFF. DNA for the CDR3: TGCAGCTCAATGGAACAGGGGGCTTTTTCTGAAGCTTTCTTT.

The chain is built from TRBV28 and TRBJ2-5, with D perhaps matching TRBD2 (6 bases). V lost 2 bases, J lost 5 bases, and 15 bases lay in between. Germline values: CDR1 MDHEN, CDR2 SYDVKM. This CDR3 region has 15 residues. CDR3 coding DNA: TGTGCCAGCAGTTTAAGTACCGGTCGGGGGGAGACCCAGTACTTC. Translating gives CASSLSTGRGETQYF.

V and J are TRBV6-5 and TRBJ1-1; D is uncertain. Germline CDR1 reads MNHEY; CDR2 reads SVGAGI. V lost 6 bases to trimming and J lost 2 bases, with 10 bases between them. The CDR3 is made up of 13 amino acids. The CDR3 region is CASSLTANTEAFF. For the CDR3, the DNA is TGTGCCAGCAGCCTAACAGCTAACACTGAAGCTTTCTTT.

The chain recombines TRBV10-3 with TRBJ2-5, with 7 bases aligning to TRBD1. With V trimmed by 6 bases and J by 3 bases, 4 bases remained unmatched. This CDR3 is 13 amino acids long. Germline V gene lookup returns CDR1 ENHRY and CDR2 SYGVKD. The CDR3 reads CAIRPTGKETQYF. CDR3 DNA: TGTGCCATCAGGCCGACAGGGAAAGAGACCCAGTACTTC.

The rearrangement uses TRBV7-2 and TRBJ2-3; D gene ambiguous. CDR1 and CDR2 from the germline V gene are SGHTA and FQGNSA. The V end lost 2 bases, the J end lost 4 bases, and 4 bases lay between the germline ends. This CDR3 is built from 12 residues. CDR3 protein: CASSLPADTQYF. CDR3 sequence (DNA): TGTGCCAGCAGCTTACCGGCAGATACGCAGTATTTT.

The genes are TRBV4-2 and TRBJ2-3, with 9 bases lining up with TRBD1. Germline V gene lookup returns CDR1 LGHNA and CDR2 YNFKEQ. J lost 2 bases, V lost 2 bases, and 2 bases had no gene match. The CDR3 consists of 15 residues. The CDR3 protein is CASSQTGGYTDTQYF. The CDR3 DNA reads TGTGCCAGCAGCCAAACAGGGGGCTACACAGATACGCAGTATTTT.

Regarding this clone: The same CDR3 is also encoded by other DNA sequences in this sample. This chain connects TRBV11-1 to TRBJ2-1; D call uncertain. V was cut by 0 bases and J by 6 bases, with 9 bases left in between. Germline V gene lookup returns CDR1 SGHAT and CDR2 FQDESV (reference sequence). CDR3 size: 14 residues. Written as DNA, the CDR3 is TGTGCCAGCAGCTTAGCAGGGAACCGCAATGAGCAGTTCTTC. This codes for CASSLAGNRNEQFF. Variable domain in full (rest from reference TRBV11-1 and TRBJ2-1): EAEVAQSPRYKITEKSQAVAFWCDPISGHATLYWYRQILGQGPELLVQFQDESVVDDSQLPKDRFSAERLKGVDSTLKIQPAELGDSAMYLCASSLAGNRNEQFFGPGTRLTVL.

The chain employs TRBV4-3 and TRBJ2-1; unclear D gene. The CDR3 sequence is 13 residues long. V was cut by 11 bases and J by 7 bases, with 18 bases left in between. Germline V gene data show CDR1 as LGHNA and CDR2 as YSLEER. CDR3 nucleotide sequence: TGCGCCTCCAGTTTGACCTTTGGGAATGAGCAGTTCTTC. Amino acid sequence: CASSLTFGNEQFF.

This clone has a handful of counts. The chain has TRBV27 and TRBJ1-2; 7 nucleotides agree with TRBD1. Germline lookup yields CDR1 MNHEY and CDR2 SMNVEV (reference sequence). Unmatched junction bases numbered 15, after V lost 6 bases and J lost 8 bases. The CDR3 totals 15 residues. CDR3 region: CASSPDLQGSGGYTF. DNA of the CDR3: TGTGCCAGCAGCCCGGACCTACAGGGGTCGGGCGGCTACACCTTC.

This clone was detected a few times. A much larger clone differs by one base, so this may be a read error. CDR3 nucleotides: TGTGCCAGCAGCGGGAACACTGAAGCTTTCTTT. Protein: CASSGNTEAFF. The chain is built from TRBV13 and TRBJ1-1; unclear D gene. This CDR3 region has 11 residues. V shed 5 bases and J shed 1 base, with 2 bases lying between them. Germline-derived CDR1 and CDR2 are PRHDT and FYEKMQ (reference sequence). The whole variable domain, filled in from reference TRBV13 and TRBJ1-1, reads AAGVIQSPRHLIKEKRETATLKCYPIPRHDTVYWYQQGPGQDPQFLISFYEKMQSDKGSIPDRFSAQQFSDYHSELNMSSLELGDSALYFCASSGNTEAFFGQGTRLTVV.